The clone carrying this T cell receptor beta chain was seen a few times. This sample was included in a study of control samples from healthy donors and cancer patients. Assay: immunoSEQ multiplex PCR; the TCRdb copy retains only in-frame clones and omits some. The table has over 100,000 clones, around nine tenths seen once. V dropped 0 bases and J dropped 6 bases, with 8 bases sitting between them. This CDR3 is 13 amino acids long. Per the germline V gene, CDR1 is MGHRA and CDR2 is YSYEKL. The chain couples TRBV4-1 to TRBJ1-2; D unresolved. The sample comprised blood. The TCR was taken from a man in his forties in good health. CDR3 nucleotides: TGCGCCAGCAGCCAAGAGCTGTCCGATGGCTACACCTTC. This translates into CASSQELSDGYTF.